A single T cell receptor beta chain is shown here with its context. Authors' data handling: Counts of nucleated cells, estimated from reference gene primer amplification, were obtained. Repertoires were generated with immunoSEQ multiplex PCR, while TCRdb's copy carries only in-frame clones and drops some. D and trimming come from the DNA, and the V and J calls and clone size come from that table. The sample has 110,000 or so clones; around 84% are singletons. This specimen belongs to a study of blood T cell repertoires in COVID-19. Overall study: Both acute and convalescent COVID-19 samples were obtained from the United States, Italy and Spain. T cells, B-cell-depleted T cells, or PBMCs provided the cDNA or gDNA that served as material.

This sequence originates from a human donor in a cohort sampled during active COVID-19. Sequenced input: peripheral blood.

The DNA for the CDR3 is TGCGCCAGCAGCTGGGGACAGGGTACTGGCTACACCTTC. Encoded protein: CASSWGQGTGYTF. The V and J genes are TRBV5-1 and TRBJ1-2, with 9 bases matching TRBD1. This CDR3 region has 13 residues. Germline loops: CDR1 SGHRS, CDR2 YFSETQ. After removal of 3 bases from V and 7 bases from J, the junction contained 4 bases not matched to a gene.